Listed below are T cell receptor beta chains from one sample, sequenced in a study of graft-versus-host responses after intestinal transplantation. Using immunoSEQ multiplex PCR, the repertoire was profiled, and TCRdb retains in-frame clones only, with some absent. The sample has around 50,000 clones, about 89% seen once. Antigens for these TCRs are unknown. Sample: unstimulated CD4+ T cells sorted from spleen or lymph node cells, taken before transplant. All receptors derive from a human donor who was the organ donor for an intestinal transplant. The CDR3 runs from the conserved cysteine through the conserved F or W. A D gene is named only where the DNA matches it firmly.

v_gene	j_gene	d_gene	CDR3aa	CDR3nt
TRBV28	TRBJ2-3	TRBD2	CASSRSGRTTDTQYF	TGTGCCAGCAGCCGTAGCGGGAGAACTACAGATACGCAGTATTTT
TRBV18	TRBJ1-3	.	CASSDTRNPRRPGNTIYF	TGTGCCAGCTCCGACACTAGGAACCCCAGAAGACCTGGAAACACCATATATTTT
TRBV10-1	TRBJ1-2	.	CASSESRGYGYTF	TGCGCCAGCAGTGAGTCACGGGGCTATGGCTACACCTTC
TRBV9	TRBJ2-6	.	CASSVEYLGGRTGANVLTF	TGTGCCAGCAGCGTAGAGTACTTGGGGGGACGGACTGGGGCCAACGTCCTGACTTTC
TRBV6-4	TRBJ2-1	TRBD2	CASSDTSGNVHINEQFF	TGTGCCAGCAGTGACACTAGCGGGAATGTTCATATCAATGAGCAGTTCTTC
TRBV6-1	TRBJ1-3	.	CASMTSYSGNTIYF	TGTGCCAGCATGACATCCTACTCTGGAAACACCATATATTTT
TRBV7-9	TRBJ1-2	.	CASGGGARRDGYTF	TGTGCCAGCGGGGGGGGCGCTCGAAGGGATGGCTACACCTTC
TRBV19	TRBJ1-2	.	CASTIGGGYTF	TGTGCCAGTACGATCGGGGGTGGCTACACCTTC
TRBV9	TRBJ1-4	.	CASSVTATNEKLFF	TGTGCCAGCAGCGTGACAGCAACTAATGAAAAACTGTTTTTT
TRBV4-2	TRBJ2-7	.	CASSQATTSYEQYF	TGTGCCAGCAGCCAAGCTACCACCTCCTACGAGCAGTACTTC
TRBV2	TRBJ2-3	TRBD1	CASSLDREPTDTQYF	TGTGCCAGCAGCCTCGACAGGGAGCCCACAGATACGCAGTATTTT
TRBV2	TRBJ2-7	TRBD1	CASSSGTDYEQYF	TGTGCCAGCAGTTCCGGGACAGACTACGAGCAGTACTTC
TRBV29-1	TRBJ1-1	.	CSVGPGNTEAFF	TGCAGCGTTGGTCCAGGGAACACTGAAGCTTTCTTT
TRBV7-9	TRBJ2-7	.	CASSLGAGVSYEQYF	TGTGCCAGCAGCTTAGGGGCAGGGGTGAGCTACGAGCAGTACTTC